A single sample gave rise to the 10 T cell receptor beta chains below, sequenced in a study of shared clonotypes between healthy human individuals. Measured with immunoSEQ multiplex PCR; TCRdb has only the in-frame clones, and not every one. The data contain roughly 660,000 clones, about nine tenths of them singletons. The material sequenced was memory CD8+ T cells from PBMCs. Sample subset: CD45RO+ cells pooled with CCR7-negative TemRA cells. The receptors were sampled from a man between 18 and 29 years old in good health. Some clones in this sample may be carry-over from other donors' samples.

V and J are TRBV10-3 and TRBJ2-7; 8 bases align to TRBD2. After removal of 5 bases from V and 0 bases from J, the junction contained 9 bases not matched to a gene. The CDR3 runs 16 residues. Germline V gene lookup returns CDR1 ENHRY and CDR2 SYGVKD. The CDR3: CAISPTPGTSSYEQYF. The CDR3 region has the DNA TGTGCCATCAGTCCAACCCCGGGGACTAGCTCCTACGAGCAGTACTTC.

Comment on this clone: Other DNA sequences in the sample encode the same CDR3. J is TRBJ2-1 and V is TRBV7-9; D ambiguous. The CDR3 is 12 amino acids. Germline V gene sequence: CDR1 SEHNR, CDR2 FQNEAQ (reference sequence). V lost 1 base and J lost 7, with 5 bases in between. In nucleotides, the CDR3 is TGTGCCAGCAGCTTAGTTGTTAATGAGCAGTTCTTC. This gives the protein CASSLVVNEQFF. Drawing the rest from reference TRBV7-9 and TRBJ2-1, the complete variable domain is DTGVSQNPRHKITKRGQNVTFRCDPISEHNRLYWYRQTLGQGPEFLTYFQNEAQLEKSRLLSDRFSAERPKGSFSTLEIQRTEQGDSAMYLCASSLVVNEQFFGPGTRLTVL.

This clone was found a few times. This chain joins TRBV7-3 and TRBJ2-1; the D is unclear. CDR3 length: 16 residues. Germline CDR1 SGHTA, CDR2 FQGTGA. V was clipped by 5 bases and J by 5 bases, with 19 bases between them. As DNA, the CDR3 is TGTGCCAGCAGCCGAGGAAACACCCTCTCGGACAATGAGCAGTTCTTC. Protein: CASSRGNTLSDNEQFF.

The chain is built from TRBV27 and TRBJ1-5, with a weak D call TRBD1 (6 bases). Germline-derived CDR1 and CDR2 are MNHEY and SMNVEV (reference sequence). The CDR3 covers 12 residues. The V gene lost 6 bases and the J gene lost 10 bases, with 13 bases spanning the gap. This CDR3 reads CASSSKGGPQHF. The CDR3, as DNA: TGTGCCAGCAGCTCTAAAGGGGGTCCCCAGCATTTT.

The gene calls are TRBV4-1 and TRBJ2-7; tentative D call: TRBD1 (6 bases). The CDR3 length is 19 residues. CDR1 MGHRA and CDR2 YSYEKL come from the germline V gene. V lost 0 bases and J lost 1, with 22 bases in between. In DNA, the CDR3 is TGCGCCAGCAGCCAAGATCCTTATATACGGGGCCAGGGGTCCTACGAGCAGTACTTC. Residues: CASSQDPYIRGQGSYEQYF.

V is TRBV11-3 and J is TRBJ2-3, with no clear D. V lost 5 bases and J 5 bases, leaving 11 bases between the germline ends. From germline, CDR1 is SGHNT and CDR2 YENEEA. This CDR3 comprises 13 residues. The CDR3 sequence is CASSPTLKDTQYF. Written as DNA, the CDR3 is TGTGCCAGCAGCCCCACCCTGAAAGATACGCAGTATTTT.

The chain is built from TRBV5-1 and TRBJ2-7, with 7 nucleotides matching TRBD2. Germline V gene lookup returns CDR1 SGHRS and CDR2 YFSETQ. Trimming removed 0 bases from V and 2 bases from J; junction bases left unmatched: 11. This CDR3 has 17 residues. The CDR3 sequence is CASSLALGPSGAYEQYF. The DNA for the CDR3 is TGCGCCAGCAGCTTGGCATTAGGTCCTAGCGGAGCCTACGAGCAGTACTTC. The whole variable domain, filled in from reference TRBV5-1 and TRBJ2-7, reads KAGVTQTPRYLIKTRGQQVTLSCSPISGHRSVSWYQQTPGQGLQFLFEYFSETQRNKGNFPGRFSGRQFSNSRSEMNVSTLELGDSALYLCASSLALGPSGAYEQYFGPGTRLTVT.

This chain joins TRBV29-1 and TRBJ1-2, with 7 bases aligning to TRBD1. The CDR3 sequence is 12 residues long. Per the germline V gene, CDR1 is SQVTM and CDR2 is ANQGSEA. Unmatched junction bases numbered 7, after V lost 4 bases and J lost 8 bases. The CDR3 DNA reads TGCAGCGTTGTTGGGACAGATATGGGCTACACCTTC. Residues: CSVVGTDMGYTF.

The V gene is TRBV29-1, the J gene TRBJ2-1; 7 positions match TRBD1. Germline CDR1 SQVTM, CDR2 ANQGSEA. Losses at the gene ends were 2 bases for V and 14 bases for J; bases not matched to a gene: 6. The CDR3 contains 11 residues. The CDR3 DNA sequence: TGCAGCGTTGAAAGGGACAGAATTGAGTTCTTC. It is translated as CSVERDRIEFF.

This chain connects TRBV27 to TRBJ2-7; 7 bases map to TRBD2. Germline V gene lookup returns CDR1 MNHEY and CDR2 SMNVEV (reference sequence). CDR3 length: 15 residues. The ends lost 3 bases at V and 5 bases at J; junction bases unmatched: 10. CDR3 amino acids: CASSLMAGVFNEQYF. CDR3 coding DNA: TGTGCCAGCAGTTTGATGGCGGGAGTATTTAACGAGCAGTACTTC.